What follows are 32 T cell receptor beta chains derived from one specimen sequenced in a study of T cell clusters in autoimmune cytopenias. TRB was amplified by touch-down multiplex PCR, primer pools A and B combined. TCRdb re-called the multiplex PCR reads, yielding one record per CDR3 amino acid sequence without DNA. This table lists about 12,000 distinct CDR3 sequences. Each sample's input was 250 ng genomic DNA, 38,000 or so genome equivalents. The sequenced sample consisted of peripheral blood. The receptors come from a human donor with an autoimmune cytopenia or autoimmune hepatitis (not recorded which).

This clonotype is deemed medium-sized by its frequency. The CDR3 is CSVEKRGTYNEQFF. The genes are TRBV29-1 and TRBJ2-1; checking the TCRdb D call of TRBD2 is not possible without DNA. The CDR3 is made up of 14 amino acids. Germline-derived CDR1 and CDR2 are SQVTM and ANQGSEA.

The gene calls are TRBV27 and TRBJ2-3; TCRdb outputs TRBD2, but without DNA this stays unchecked. Germline-derived CDR1 and CDR2 are MNHEY and SMNVEV (reference sequence). The CDR3 length is 14 residues. CDR3 in amino acids: CASSFGGPWDTQYF.

The chain recombines TRBV6-2 or TRBV6-3 with TRBJ2-3. Germline V gene lookup returns CDR1 MNHEY and CDR2 SVGEGT. CDR3 length: 14 residues. The CDR3 reads CAGAGGQEADTQYF.

This clonotype counts as medium-sized by frequency. V and J are TRBV27 and TRBJ2-6. Germline CDR1 reads MNHEY; CDR2 reads SMNVEV (reference sequence). This CDR3 is built from 15 residues. CDR3 residues: CASSLSILRANVLTF.

The chain has TRBV10-3 and TRBJ2-1; the D call of TRBD2 rests on TCRdb alone, since no DNA is present to check it. CDR1 is ENHRY, CDR2 SYGVKD, per germline. This CDR3 contains 16 residues. The CDR3 sequence: CASSYSASITYNEQFF.

V and J are TRBV7-2 and TRBJ1-5; checking the TCRdb D call of TRBD1 is not possible without DNA. The germline V gene has CDR1 SGHTA and CDR2 FQGNSA. The CDR3 is made up of 15 amino acids. This CDR3 is CASSLGGDSISPQHF. Looking up the rest from reference TRBV7-2 and TRBJ1-5 gives the full variable domain: GAGVSQSPSNKVTEKGKDVELRCDPISGHTALYWYRQSLGQGLEFLIYFQGNSAPDKSGLPSDRFSAERTGGSVSTLTIQRTQQEDSAVYLCASSLGGDSISPQHFGDGTRLSIL.

This chain joins TRBV30 and TRBJ1-3; the TCRdb D gene call, TRBD1, has no DNA to confirm it. From germline, CDR1 is GTSNPN and CDR2 SVGIG (reference sequence). CDR3 length: 17 amino acids. CDR3 loop: CACSGTGGISSGNTIYF.

The genes are TRBV6-1 and TRBJ2-1; TCRdb's D gene call, TRBD1, goes unchecked for lack of DNA. CDR3 size: 15 residues. Germline assignment: CDR1 MNHNS and CDR2 SASEGT. The CDR3 region is CASSEGWTGENEQFF.

V usage is TRBV18 and J usage is TRBJ1-2; with no DNA, the TCRdb D assignment of TRBD1 cannot be verified. This CDR3 contains 14 residues. Germline CDR1 and CDR2: KGHSH and LQKENI. CDR3 in amino acids: CASSPQGVPYGYTF.

The chain recombines TRBV30 with TRBJ1-5; TCRdb indicates TRBD1, and absent DNA this call remains unverified. Germline CDR1 reads GTSNPN; CDR2 reads SVGIG (reference sequence). The CDR3 runs to 14 residues. The CDR3 spells CAWSAGAWNQPQHF.

V gene TRBV27 combines with J gene TRBJ2-1; TCRdb's D call, TRBD2, is unchecked because there is no DNA. Germline V gene sequence: CDR1 MNHEY, CDR2 SMNVEV (reference sequence). The CDR3 sequence is 13 residues long. CDR3 sequence reads: CASSGGNSGRLFF.

This clonotype is classed as medium-sized by frequency. The chain links TRBV18 to TRBJ2-2. The V gene's germline CDR1 is KGHSH and CDR2 LQKENI. The CDR3 sequence is 12 residues long. The CDR3: CASSPNTGELFF.

V and J are TRBV18 and TRBJ1-4; with no DNA, the TCRdb D assignment of TRBD1 cannot be verified. Germline values: CDR1 KGHSH, CDR2 LQKENI. The CDR3 runs 16 residues. CDR3 amino acids: CASSPLYRTTNEKLFF.

The rearrangement uses TRBV11-1 and TRBJ1-2. The V gene's germline CDR1 is SGHAT and CDR2 FQDESV (reference sequence). The CDR3 is 15 residues long. This CDR3 reads CASSLAGLPWEGYTF. The complete variable domain, with remaining parts taken from reference TRBV11-1 and TRBJ1-2, reads EAEVAQSPRYKITEKSQAVAFWCDPISGHATLYWYRQILGQGPELLVQFQDESVVDDSQLPKDRFSAERLKGVDSTLKIQPAELGDSAMYLCASSLAGLPWEGYTFGSGTRLTVV.

J is TRBJ2-5 and V is TRBV30; without DNA, the TCRdb call of TRBD1 cannot be checked. There are 15 residues in the CDR3. The germline V gene encodes CDR1 GTSNPN and CDR2 SVGIG (reference sequence). The CDR3 sequence: CAWSAGDRGRETQYF.

This clonotype shows up as medium-sized by frequency. The chain couples TRBV19 to TRBJ2-1. Germline-derived CDR1 and CDR2 are LNHDA and SQIVND (reference sequence). The CDR3 spans 17 residues. CDR3 sequence: CASSMFAPDERDNEQFF. The whole variable domain, remainder taken from reference TRBV19 and TRBJ2-1, is DGGITQSPKYLFRKEGQNVTLSCEQNLNHDAMYWYRQDPGQGLRLIYYSQIVNDFQKGDIAEGYSVSREKKESFPLTVTSAQKNPTAFYLCASSMFAPDERDNEQFFGPGTRLTVL.

The chain combines TRBV6-5 with TRBJ2-5; TCRdb calls TRBD2, which cannot be checked without DNA. The CDR3 runs to 16 residues. Germline CDR1 is MNHEY and CDR2 is SVGAGI. The chain's CDR3 is CASGRQAGGNKETQYF.

The chain joins TRBV10-3 to TRBJ2-2; the D call of TRBD2 rests on TCRdb alone, since no DNA is present to check it. Germline V gives CDR1 ENHRY, CDR2 SYGVKD. CDR3 length: 17 amino acids. CDR3 sequence: CAISESRGQGFNGELFF.

CDR3 sequence: CASSPMGPFDTQYF. The chain uses TRBV6-5 and TRBJ2-3; there is no DNA to check the TCRdb D call of TRBD2. The CDR3 covers 14 residues. Germline V gives CDR1 MNHEY, CDR2 SVGAGI.

The chain is built from TRBV19 and TRBJ1-5; TCRdb designates TRBD1, a call that cannot be tested without DNA. The germline V gene has CDR1 LNHDA and CDR2 SQIVND (reference sequence). The CDR3 contains 14 residues. The CDR3 spells CASSIFEGDQPQHF.

The V and J genes are TRBV7-9 and TRBJ2-1; TCRdb selects TRBD1, and the lack of DNA leaves this call unchecked. The germline gives CDR1 SEHNR, CDR2 FQNEAQ (reference sequence). This CDR3 is 14 amino acids long. This CDR3 reads CASTLDSPKDEQFF.

The CDR3: CASSLGTSGSTGELFF. J is TRBJ2-2 and V is TRBV7-2; TCRdb names TRBD2, which stays unverified in the absence of DNA. The CDR3 is 16 residues long. CDR1 is SGHTA, CDR2 FQGNSA, per germline.

By frequency, this clonotype is medium-sized (0.01 to 0.1%). The V and J genes are TRBV12-3 or TRBV12-4 and TRBJ2-3; with no DNA, the TCRdb D assignment of TRBD2 cannot be verified. The CDR3 sequence is 15 residues long. CDR3 region: CASSPGLAGTDTQYF.

This chain connects TRBV5-1 to TRBJ2-6. This CDR3 spans 14 amino acids. Germline V gene sequence: CDR1 SGHRS, CDR2 YFSETQ. CDR3: CASSSFSGANVLTF.

The chain has TRBV6-2 or TRBV6-3 and TRBJ1-5; TCRdb's D gene call, TRBD1, goes unchecked for lack of DNA. Per germline, CDR1 MNHEY and CDR2 SVGEGT. This CDR3 region has 14 residues. The CDR3 here is CASSPDRDLQPQHF.

By frequency, this clonotype registers medium-sized (0.01 to 0.1%). This rearrangement joins TRBV19 to TRBJ2-1. CDR3 length equals 13 residues. Germline V gene data show CDR1 as LNHDA and CDR2 as SQIVND (reference sequence). CDR3 protein: CASSIGLYNEQFF.

The chain is built from TRBV18 and TRBJ2-2; TCRdb returns TRBD1, unconfirmable since there is no DNA. Germline assignment: CDR1 KGHSH and CDR2 LQKENI. CDR3 size: 15 residues. The CDR3 protein is CASSPVPTNTGELFF.

CDR3 loop: CATSDPQGGFADTQYF. This sequence joins TRBV24-1 and TRBJ2-3; lacking DNA, the TRBD1 call made by TCRdb goes unchecked. The CDR3 totals 16 residues. CDR1 is KGHDR and CDR2 is SFDVKD in the germline V gene.

The chain combines TRBV19 with TRBJ1-2. The germline gives CDR1 LNHDA, CDR2 SQIVND (reference sequence). This CDR3 region has 12 residues. The CDR3 sequence is CASTYRGYGYTF.

The rearrangement uses TRBV28 and TRBJ1-6. Looked up from germline, CDR1 is MDHEN and CDR2 is SYDVKM. This CDR3 spans 14 amino acids. CDR3 in amino acids: CASTRTGRGSPLHF. The full variable domain, its missing parts supplied by reference TRBV28 and TRBJ1-6, is DVKVTQSSRYLVKRTGEKVFLECVQDMDHENMFWYRQDPGLGLRLIYFSYDVKMKEKGDIPEGYSVSREKKERFSLILESASTNQTSMYLCASTRTGRGSPLHFGNGTRLTVT.

The V call is TRBV15, the J call TRBJ1-2; there is no DNA to check the TCRdb D call of TRBD1. Per the germline V gene, CDR1 is LNHNV and CDR2 is YYDKDF (reference sequence). The CDR3 length is 15 residues. CDR3 sequence: CATSDRTASWDGYTF.

The chain links TRBV6-5 to TRBJ2-3; TCRdb indicates TRBD2, and absent DNA this call remains unverified. The CDR3 runs 16 residues. Germline CDR1 and CDR2: MNHEY and SVGAGI. CDR3 residues: CASSYSFLAGRDTQYF.